This paragraph reports one T cell receptor (beta chain). Its specificity is not known. Trimming took 2 bases from V and 1 from J, leaving 16 bases between them. CDR1 is KGHSH, CDR2 LQKENI, per germline. The CDR3 has 17 amino acids. This record belongs to a study of cytomegalovirus exposure and HLA in healthy donors. Study observations and caveats: Fewer N-insertions (relative to the approximately 670-donor mean) were reportedly seen in an Asian-associated ancestry cluster in a later analysis.

60 Vbeta and 13 Jbeta primers were used in PCR. Assay used: immunoSEQ multiplex PCR; TCRdb lists only in-frame clones, some missing. This sample has over 70,000 clones, with just under 75% found just once. This TCR derives from a human donor in good health. Specimen: PBMCs. This rearrangement joins TRBV18 to TRBJ2-3; D may be TRBD2 (6 bases). In DNA, the CDR3 is TGTGCCAGCTCACCAGGGAGGAGGGCCAGTGGCACAGATACGCAGTATTTT. Translation gives CASSPGRRASGTDTQYF. Full variable domain (remainder filled in from reference TRBV18 and TRBJ2-3): NAGVMQNPRHLVRRRGQEARLRCSPMKGHSHVYWYRQLPEEGLKFMVYLQKENIIDESGMPKERFSAEFPKEGPSILRIQQVVRGDSAAYFCASSPGRRASGTDTQYFGPGTRLTVL.